The entry below describes one T cell receptor (beta chain). This clonotype showed up many times. Its recognized antigen is unknown. Base-call qualities are not available, and no considerably larger clone is one nucleotide away. The sample originates from a study of T cell repertoires in cytomegalovirus infection (dated by TCRdb to between 2018 and 2021). In the study overall: Peptide stimulations targeted recently identified HLA-C-restricted CMV epitopes, whose presentation resists viral immunomodulation, together with well-studied HLA-B-restricted epitopes. Donor HLA type was relevant to the analysis, as public TCR beta signatures indicated carriage of CMV infection together with the matching HLA type. Overall study outcomes, separate from this receptor: Carriers of CMV infection plus the relevant HLA type were discriminated by the cumulative frequency of public TCR beta family members in the study cohort and in an independent roughly 320-donor cohort. In the ex vivo response, HLA-C-restricted CMV-specific TCR beta clonotypes were dominant, and in two of eight donors the single most frequent clonotype came from this HLA-C-restricted group.

The germline V gene (reference sequence) supplies CDR1 SEHNR and CDR2 FQNEAQ. Including cysteine and phenylalanine, the CDR3 has 13 amino acids. Of the read, only the CDR3 DNA is kept; its 39 bases are in frame from base 1. V loses 3 bases, J loses 0 bases, and the germline ends lie 5 bases apart. Sequencing took place on an Illumina HiSeq 1500. The public reads were reanalyzed by TCRdb: fastp trimming at Q25, MiXCR alignment, in-frame beta chains only. A single entry per CDR3 protein holds the most common genes and DNA from its merged rows. This sample has hundreds of thousands of distinct CDR3 sequences in its table, and approximately 31% of those were observed once. Clones ranked in the top ten supply about an eighth of the sample. Explained via the paper, the treatment or condition label denotes: in vitro stimulation with specific CMV peptide epitopes to enrich CMV-specific T cells.

This receptor was obtained from a human donor in good health (CMV status not recorded). Some clones in this sample may be carry-over from other donors' samples. The chain couples TRBV7-9 to TRBJ1-1; no D gene can be assigned with confidence. The sequenced sample was cultured CD8+ T cells from PBMCs, obtained from culture after CMV antigen stimulation. The nucleotides are TGTGCCAGCAGCTTGGAGATGAACACTGAAGCTTTCTTT. Its protein is CASSLEMNTEAFF. The variable domain in full, with residues beyond the CDR3 obtained from the reference TRBV7-9 and TRBJ1-1 genes, is DTGVSQNPRHKITKRGQNVTFRCDPISEHNRLYWYRQTLGQGPEFLTYFQNEAQLEKSRLLSDRFSAERPKGSFSTLEIQRTEQGDSAMYLCASSLEMNTEAFFGQGTRLTVV.